A single sample is the source of the 12 T cell receptor beta chains below, sequenced in a study of regulatory T cells in long-lasting Graves disease. Time point reported: newly diagnosed GD, antithyroid drugs for less than 3 months. There was RNA extracted from PBMCs, and the TCR library was made from it. Building the TCR beta libraries relied on iRepertoire HTBI primers, and CDR3 regions underwent Arm-PCR. Via MiXCR, TCRdb re-called the multiplex PCR reads, giving one row per CDR3 protein. Among around 450,000 distinct CDR3 sequences, over 12% were seen once, and the ten largest hold 7.8%. The sample was also linked to a second study, of T cells in Graves' hyperthyroidism and ophthalmopathy.

The specimen was peripheral blood mononuclear cells (PBMCs), collected at new diagnosis, from a patient treated with antithyroid drugs. The receptor source for this set is a middle-aged woman with Graves disease.

This clonotype was observed at least ten times. Written as DNA, the CDR3 is TGTGCCAGCACTCCTAACCCTGGGACCTACGAGCAGTACTTC. Its protein product is CASTPNPGTYEQYF. This sequence joins TRBV11-1 and TRBJ2-7; D gene uncertain. V dropped 7 bases and J dropped 2 bases, with 15 bases sitting between them. Germline V gene sequence: CDR1 SGHAT, CDR2 FQDESV (reference sequence). This CDR3 contains 14 residues.

This clonotype was detected many times. The rearrangement uses TRBV29-1 and TRBJ2-3; 7 bases match TRBD1. V lost 5 bases to trimming and J lost 5 bases; unmatched junction nucleotides: 10. Germline CDR1 and CDR2: SQVTM and ANQGSEA. This CDR3 spans 14 amino acids. CDR3 coding DNA: TGCAGCGTTATATATACAGGGGATATAGATACGCAGTATTTT. Translated, it gives CSVIYTGDIDTQYF.

This clonotype was picked up many times. The V and J genes are TRBV12-3 or TRBV12-4 and TRBJ2-6; D might be TRBD2 (5 bases). The CDR3 consists of 14 residues. V lost 7 bases and J 1 base, leaving 8 bases between the germline ends. The CDR3 sequence: CASTRESGANVLTF. In DNA, the CDR3 is TGTGCCAGCACGAGGGAATCTGGGGCCAACGTCCTGACTTTC.

This clonotype was recorded a few times. The chain is built from TRBV30 and TRBJ1-1, with no clear D. CDR1 is GTSNPN and CDR2 is SVGIG in the germline V gene (reference sequence). The CDR3 has 11 amino acids. V was shortened by 7 bases and J by 5 bases, with 11 bases between the two germline ends. CDR3: CASRTGTEAFF. The CDR3 bases are TGTGCCTCAAGGACGGGTACTGAAGCTTTCTTT.

This clonotype was observed many times. J is TRBJ2-3 and V is TRBV10-3, with 11 bases that match TRBD2. Germline CDR1 reads ENHRY; CDR2 reads SYGVKD. This CDR3 has 18 amino acids. V lost 2 bases and J lost 2; bases outside the gene matches: 9. This CDR3 reads CAISEALAGEGATDTQYF. CDR3 bases: TGTGCCATCAGTGAGGCACTAGCGGGAGAGGGTGCCACAGATACGCAGTATTTT.

This clonotype came up many times. V and J are TRBV5-6 and TRBJ1-1, with D hard to call. With 4 bases removed from V and 2 bases from J, the gap between germline ends came to 9 bases. This CDR3 is built from 13 residues. The germline CDR1 and CDR2 sequences are SGHDT and YYEEEE. The CDR3 here is CASSNEINTEAFF. The CDR3 DNA reads TGTGCCAGCAGCAACGAGATAAACACTGAAGCTTTCTTT. Looking up the rest from reference TRBV5-6 and TRBJ1-1 gives the full variable domain: DAGVTQSPTHLIKTRGQQVTLRCSPKSGHDTVSWYQQALGQGPQFIFQYYEEEERQRGNFPDRFSGHQFPNYSSELNVNALLLGDSALYLCASSNEINTEAFFGQGTRLTVV.

In its sample, this clonotype was seen many times. J is TRBJ2-5 and V is TRBV2; TRBD1 or TRBD2 may be the D gene (7 bases each). The J call may not be correct, given that the DNA end is closer to TRBJ2-1. CDR1 and CDR2 from the germline V gene are SNHLY and FYNNEI. The CDR3 loop spans 17 amino acids. The DNA of the CDR3 is TGTGCCAGCAGTGTGAGGGGAGGGGGCCTCAACTACAATGAGCAGTTCTTC. Amino acids: CASSVRGGGLNYNEQFF.

This clonotype was seen a handful of times. The V call is TRBV9, the J call TRBJ1-5, with no clear D. The CDR3 runs 16 residues. V lost 4 bases, J lost 1 base, and 15 bases lay in between. The germline V gene encodes CDR1 SGDLS and CDR2 YYNGEE. Written as DNA, the CDR3 is TGTGCCAGCAGCCCCGGGGTGGGCGCGAGCAATCAGCCCCAGCATTTT. Translated, it gives CASSPGVGASNQPQHF.

This clonotype was observed at least ten times. The chain combines TRBV13 with TRBJ2-1; D perhaps matches TRBD2 (5 bases). There are 16 residues in the CDR3. Germline V lookup: CDR1 PRHDT, CDR2 FYEKMQ (reference sequence). V lost 4 bases and J 8 bases, leaving 21 bases between the germline ends. This CDR3 is CASSSSLASVLDEQFF. The CDR3 DNA reads as TGTGCCAGCAGCTCGTCCCTAGCTTCGGTTTTGGATGAGCAGTTCTTC.

The chain uses TRBV2 and TRBJ2-1, with unresolved D. CDR3 size: 13 residues. Deletions cut 2 bases from V and 7 bases from J, with 9 bases between. The germline V gene has CDR1 SNHLY and CDR2 FYNNEI. As DNA, the CDR3 is TGTGCCAGCAGTGAAAATATGCTGAATGAGCAGTTCTTC. This translates into CASSENMLNEQFF.

This clonotype has at least ten counts. V usage is TRBV3-1 and J usage is TRBJ2-1, with D hard to call. Trimming removed 4 bases from V and 3 bases from J, with 13 bases in between. Germline V gene data show CDR1 as LGHDT and CDR2 as YNNKEL (reference sequence). The CDR3 contains 15 residues. CDR3 DNA sequence: TGTGCCAGCAGCCCCTCACGCGCTAGCTACAATGAGCAGTTCTTC. This codes for CASSPSRASYNEQFF.

This chain joins TRBV5-6 and TRBJ2-1; possibly TRBD2 for D (5 bases). Germline values: CDR1 SGHDT, CDR2 YYEEEE. Trimming stripped 0 bases from V and 2 bases from J, with 9 bases between. The CDR3 covers 15 residues. CDR3 loop: CASSLELEPYNEQFF. In DNA, the CDR3 is TGTGCCAGCAGCTTGGAACTAGAGCCCTACAATGAGCAGTTCTTC.